The 9 T cell receptor beta chains below come from one sample, sequenced in a study of blood T cell repertoires in COVID-19. Some clones are missing from TCRdb's copy, which holds only in-frame ones; the method was immunoSEQ multiplex PCR. The repertoire consists of roughly 190,000 clones, with less than 90% occurring once and the leading ten covering roughly 6.6%. Material for sequencing was peripheral blood. These receptors originate from a woman aged 40 to 50 with acute or convalescent COVID-19.

The V gene is TRBV3-1 (or the pseudogene TRBV3-2), the J gene TRBJ2-1; a weak D match, TRBD2 (5 bases). The V end lost 0 bases, the J end lost 10 bases, and 10 bases lay between the germline ends. CDR3 length: 13 amino acids. CDR1 and CDR2 (germline): LGHDT, YNNKEL (reference sequence). The chain's CDR3 is CASSQERGNEQFF. CDR3 DNA: TGTGCCAGCAGCCAAGAGAGAGGGAACGAGCAGTTCTTC.

The CDR3 DNA follows: TGTGCCAGCAGCTTGTATTTATATCAGGGGGGCGAAAAACTGTTTTTT. Amino acid sequence: CASSLYLYQGGEKLFF. V is TRBV7-9 and J is TRBJ1-4; TRBD1 matches at 7 bases. The germline V gene has CDR1 SEHNR and CDR2 FQNEAQ (reference sequence). J gave up 8 bases and V 3 bases, and 12 bases lay outside the gene matches. This CDR3 contains 16 residues.

The gene calls are TRBV2 and TRBJ1-5; no reliable D call. The V and J ends lost 6 bases and 0 bases respectively, with 6 bases between them. This CDR3 is 13 amino acids long. Germline V lookup: CDR1 SNHLY, CDR2 FYNNEI. CDR3 bases: TGTGCCAGCAGCGGGTATAGCAATCAGCCCCAGCATTTT. Translation: CASSGYSNQPQHF.

This clone was found once. The CDR3 DNA follows: TGTGCCAGCAGCTTATCCGGGACAGGGTACGGTGAGCAGTTCTTC. It yields the protein CASSLSGTGYGEQFF. This sequence joins TRBV7-2 and TRBJ2-1, with TRBD1 matching 9 bases. V trimming: 2 bases; J trimming: 9 bases; junction bases outside the gene matches: 8. Germline V gene sequence: CDR1 SGHTA, CDR2 FQGNSA. The CDR3 consists of 15 residues.

This chain links TRBV6-4 with TRBJ2-3, with a weak D call TRBD2 (7 bases). The CDR3 consists of 15 residues. Trimming took off 1 base at V and 2 bases at J, with 10 bases between the two ends. Germline V gene lookup returns CDR1 MRHNA and CDR2 SNTAGT. The CDR3 region is CASSDWRGPTDTQYF. In nucleotides, the CDR3 is TGTGCCAGCAGTGACTGGCGGGGGCCCACAGATACGCAGTATTTT.

J is TRBJ2-6 and V is TRBV5-8; 11 bases are a match to TRBD1. The CDR3 loop spans 17 amino acids. V was clipped by 4 bases and J by 1 base; unmatched bases: 4. The germline V gene encodes CDR1 SGHTS and CDR2 YDEGEE. Here the CDR3 reads CASSEDRGPSGANVLTF. The CDR3 nucleotides are TGTGCCAGCAGCGAGGACAGGGGGCCATCTGGGGCCAACGTCCTGACTTTC.

This clone was seen a handful of times. This rearrangement joins TRBV9 to TRBJ2-1; no firm D call. V gave up 0 bases and J gave up 3 bases, with 4 bases separating them. The CDR3 runs to 13 residues. The V gene's germline CDR1 is SGDLS and CDR2 YYNGEE. The CDR3 DNA reads TGTGCCAGCAGCGTAGGCAGCTACAATGAGCAGTTCTTC. Its protein product is CASSVGSYNEQFF.

As regards this clone: The junction differs from germline at one of its ends, possibly a read error. V is TRBV30 and J is TRBJ1-4; TRBD1 might be the D (5 bases). Looked up from germline, CDR1 is GTSNPN and CDR2 is SVGIG (reference sequence). The CDR3 sequence is 10 residues long. The CDR3 sequence is CGGQGEKLFF. The CDR3 nucleotides are TGCGGAGGGCAGGGTGAAAAACTGTTTTTT.

The V gene is TRBV3-1 (or the pseudogene TRBV3-2), the J gene TRBJ2-7; 9 bases are shared with TRBD2. From germline, CDR1 is LGHDT and CDR2 YNNKEL (reference sequence). The CDR3 contains 15 residues. V shed 3 bases, J shed 0 bases, and the junction held 3 bases outside the gene matches. The CDR3 protein is CASSHRLADSYEQYF. As DNA, the CDR3 is TGTGCCAGCAGCCACCGACTAGCGGACTCCTACGAGCAGTACTTC.